A selection of T cell receptor beta chains follows, all from one sample in a study of T cells expressing NK-cell markers. TCRdb reworked the 5' RACE reads into one entry per CDR3 protein, no DNA. The sample totals around 100,000 distinct CDR3 sequences. The specimen was blood T cells: a sorted CD56 or NKG2C T cell subset, CD4+ or CD8+ T cells, or bulk PBMC T cells (not recorded which). The receptors come from a woman between 18 and 70 years old in good health. Both conserved end residues are part of each CDR3.

CDR3	V	J
CSAREDSGNQPQHF	TRBV20-1	TRBJ1-5
CASSYVGADGYTF	TRBV6-5	TRBJ1-2
CASSLRTVATDTQYF	TRBV6-2/TRBV6-3	TRBJ2-3
CASSQDLGTDFTDTQYF	TRBV4-3	TRBJ2-3
CSAPRTDEKLFF	TRBV20-1	TRBJ1-4
CSARDGGGGREAFF	TRBV20-1	TRBJ1-1
CSASSGGPRYNEQFF	TRBV20-1	TRBJ2-1
CASSFRAANYGYTF	TRBV28	TRBJ1-2
CASRPTGGESYEQYF	TRBV28	TRBJ2-7
CASSQERLAGEGETQYF	TRBV4-3	TRBJ2-5
CASSPQGANTEAFF	TRBV7-9	TRBJ1-1
CASSDKTSASTDTQYF	TRBV5-4	TRBJ2-3
CASSFGTSYEQFF	TRBV27	TRBJ2-1
CASSQATGVGTGELFF	TRBV4-3	TRBJ2-2
CASSHSGRLDEQFF	TRBV3-1	TRBJ2-1
CASSSQGNTNSPLHF	TRBV6-2/TRBV6-3	TRBJ1-6
CSGGDSSYEQYF	TRBV29-1	TRBJ2-7
CASSQDPRDTEAFF	TRBV4-1	TRBJ1-1
CASSPPGGITDTQYF	TRBV27	TRBJ2-3
CASRRDSNTGELFF	TRBV2	TRBJ2-2
CASSPGTSGPTEQYF	TRBV6-1	TRBJ2-7
CASSYGTEAFF	TRBV6-5	TRBJ1-1
CASKPYKGHSPLHF	TRBV5-4	TRBJ1-6
CASSSPGEWAPNTEAFF	TRBV11-2	TRBJ1-1